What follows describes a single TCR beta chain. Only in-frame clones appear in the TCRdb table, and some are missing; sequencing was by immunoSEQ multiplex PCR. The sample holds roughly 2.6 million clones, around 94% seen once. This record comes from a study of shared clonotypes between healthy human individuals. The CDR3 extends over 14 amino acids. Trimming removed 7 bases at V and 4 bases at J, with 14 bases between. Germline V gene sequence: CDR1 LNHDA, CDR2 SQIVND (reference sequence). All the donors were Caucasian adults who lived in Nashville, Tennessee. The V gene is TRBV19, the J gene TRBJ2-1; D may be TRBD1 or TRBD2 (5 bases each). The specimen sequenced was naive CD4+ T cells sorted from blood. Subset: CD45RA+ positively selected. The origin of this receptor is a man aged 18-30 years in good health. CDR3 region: CASNPGPGYNEQFF. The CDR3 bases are TGTGCCAGTAATCCGGGACCGGGGTACAATGAGCAGTTCTTC.